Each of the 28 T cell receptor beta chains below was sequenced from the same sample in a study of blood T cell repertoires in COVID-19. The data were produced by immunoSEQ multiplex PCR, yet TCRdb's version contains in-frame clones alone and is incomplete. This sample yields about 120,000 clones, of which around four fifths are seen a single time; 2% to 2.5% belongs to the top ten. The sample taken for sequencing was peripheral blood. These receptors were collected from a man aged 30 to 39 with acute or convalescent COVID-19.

CDR3 protein: CASSPSGGYERNTIYF. The CDR3 coding sequence is TGTGCCAGCAGCCCGAGCGGGGGATACGAGCGAAACACCATATATTTT. This chain links TRBV7-8 with TRBJ1-3; TRBD1 is a possible D gene (5 bases). This CDR3 contains 16 residues. Germline V CDR1 and CDR2: SGHVS, FQNEAQ. Between the trimmed V and J ends, which lost 5 bases and 5 bases, there was a span of 19 bases.

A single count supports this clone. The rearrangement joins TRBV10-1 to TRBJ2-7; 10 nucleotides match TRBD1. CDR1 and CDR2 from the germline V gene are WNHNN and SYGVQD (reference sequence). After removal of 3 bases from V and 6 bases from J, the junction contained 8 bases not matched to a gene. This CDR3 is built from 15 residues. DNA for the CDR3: TGCGCCAGCAGTGAAAAACCGGGACAGGGGTTCGAGCAGTACTTC. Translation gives CASSEKPGQGFEQYF.

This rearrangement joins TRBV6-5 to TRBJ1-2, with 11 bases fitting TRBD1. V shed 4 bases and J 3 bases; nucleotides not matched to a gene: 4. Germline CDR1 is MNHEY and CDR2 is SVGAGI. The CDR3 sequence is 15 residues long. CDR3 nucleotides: TGTGCCAGCAGTTGGGGACAGGGGGTATACTATGGCTACACCTTC. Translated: CASSWGQGVYYGYTF.

CDR3: CASSQTGSAYGYTF. The CDR3 bases are TGTGCCAGCAGCCAGACAGGGTCGGCCTATGGCTACACCTTC. The chain has TRBV7-8 and TRBJ1-2; 7 bases fit TRBD1. CDR1 and CDR2 (germline): SGHVS, FQNEAQ. This CDR3 comprises 14 residues. V lost 5 bases, J lost 4 bases, and 7 bases stayed unmatched.

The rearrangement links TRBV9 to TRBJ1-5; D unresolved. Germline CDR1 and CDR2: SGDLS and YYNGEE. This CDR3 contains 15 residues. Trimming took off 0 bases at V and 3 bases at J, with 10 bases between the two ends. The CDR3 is CASSVAGQFNQPQHF. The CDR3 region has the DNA TGTGCCAGCAGCGTAGCGGGTCAATTCAATCAGCCCCAGCATTTT.

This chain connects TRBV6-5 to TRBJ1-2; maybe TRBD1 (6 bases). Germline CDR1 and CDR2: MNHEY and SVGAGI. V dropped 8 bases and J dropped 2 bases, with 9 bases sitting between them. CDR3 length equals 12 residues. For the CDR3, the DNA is TGTGCCAGCCGCACAGGGAACTATGGCTACACCTTC. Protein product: CASRTGNYGYTF.

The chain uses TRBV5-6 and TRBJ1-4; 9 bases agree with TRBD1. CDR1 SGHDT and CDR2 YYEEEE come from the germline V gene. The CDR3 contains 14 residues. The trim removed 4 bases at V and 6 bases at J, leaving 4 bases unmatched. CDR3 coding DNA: TGTGCCAGCAGCATCGGGACAGGGCATGAAAAACTGTTTTTT. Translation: CASSIGTGHEKLFF.

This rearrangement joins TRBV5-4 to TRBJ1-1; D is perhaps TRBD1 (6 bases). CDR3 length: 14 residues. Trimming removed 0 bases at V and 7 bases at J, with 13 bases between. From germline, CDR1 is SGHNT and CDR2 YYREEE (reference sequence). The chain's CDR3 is CASSLVTRQDEAFF. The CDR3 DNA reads TGTGCCAGCAGCTTGGTCACCCGACAGGATGAAGCTTTCTTT.

The CDR3 coding sequence is TGTGCCAGCAGTTTCGTCGCGGAGACTTACAATGAGCAGTTCTTC. It encodes CASSFVAETYNEQFF. J is TRBJ2-1 and V is TRBV28; D ambiguous. This CDR3 is built from 15 residues. In germline, CDR1 is MDHEN, CDR2 SYDVKM. Trimming shortened V by 3 bases and J by 4 bases, and 13 bases separated the two germline ends. Full variable domain (remainder filled in from reference TRBV28 and TRBJ2-1): DVKVTQSSRYLVKRTGEKVFLECVQDMDHENMFWYRQDPGLGLRLIYFSYDVKMKEKGDIPEGYSVSREKKERFSLILESASTNQTSMYLCASSFVAETYNEQFFGPGTRLTVL.

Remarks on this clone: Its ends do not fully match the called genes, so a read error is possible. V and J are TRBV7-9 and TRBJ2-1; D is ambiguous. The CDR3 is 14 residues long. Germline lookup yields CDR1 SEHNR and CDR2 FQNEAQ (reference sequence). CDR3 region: CASTLGGSLNEQFF. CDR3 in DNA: TGTGCCAGCACCTTAGGTGGTAGCTTAAATGAGCAGTTCTTC.

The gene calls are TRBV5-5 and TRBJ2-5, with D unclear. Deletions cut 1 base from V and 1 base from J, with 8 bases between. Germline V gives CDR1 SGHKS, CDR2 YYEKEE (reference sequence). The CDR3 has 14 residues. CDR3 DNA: TGTGCCAGCAGCTTGCTCCCCAGCCAAGAGACCCAGTACTTC. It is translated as CASSLLPSQETQYF.

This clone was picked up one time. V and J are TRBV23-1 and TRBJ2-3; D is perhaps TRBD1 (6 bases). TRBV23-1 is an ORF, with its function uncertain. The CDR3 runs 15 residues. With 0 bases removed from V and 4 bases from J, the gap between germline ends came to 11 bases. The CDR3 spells CASSQSSTGADTQYF. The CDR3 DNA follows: TGCGCCAGCAGTCAATCCTCGACAGGTGCAGATACGCAGTATTTT.

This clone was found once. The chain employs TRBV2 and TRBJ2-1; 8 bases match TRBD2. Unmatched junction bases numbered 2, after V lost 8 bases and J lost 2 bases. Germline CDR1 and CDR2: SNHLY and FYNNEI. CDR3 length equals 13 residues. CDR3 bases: TGTGCCAGCTCGGGACTAGCCTACAATGAGCAGTTCTTC. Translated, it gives CASSGLAYNEQFF. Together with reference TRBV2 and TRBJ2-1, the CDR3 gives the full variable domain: EPEVTQTPSHQVTQMGQEVILRCVPISNHLYFYWYRQILGQKVEFLVSFYNNEISEKSEIFDDQFSVERPDGSNFTLKIRSTKLEDSAMYFCASSGLAYNEQFFGPGTRLTVL.

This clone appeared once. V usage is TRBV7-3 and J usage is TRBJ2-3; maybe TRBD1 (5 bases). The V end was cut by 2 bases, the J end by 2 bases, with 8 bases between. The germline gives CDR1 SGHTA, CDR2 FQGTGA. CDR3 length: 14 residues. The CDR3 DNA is TGTGCCAGCAGCTTAGACAGTCACACAGATACGCAGTATTTT. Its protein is CASSLDSHTDTQYF.

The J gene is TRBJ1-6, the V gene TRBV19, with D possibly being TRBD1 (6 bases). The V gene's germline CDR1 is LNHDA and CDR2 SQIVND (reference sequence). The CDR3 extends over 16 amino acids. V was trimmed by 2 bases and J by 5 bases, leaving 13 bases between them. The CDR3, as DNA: TGTGCCAGTAGTATACTAGGACAGAGGGATAATTCACCCCTCCACTTT. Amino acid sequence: CASSILGQRDNSPLHF.

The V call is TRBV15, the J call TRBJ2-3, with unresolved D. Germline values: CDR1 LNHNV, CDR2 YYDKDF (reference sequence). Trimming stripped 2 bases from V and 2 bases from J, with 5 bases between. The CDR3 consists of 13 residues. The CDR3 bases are TGTGCCACCAGCAGAATCAACACAGATACGCAGTATTTT. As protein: CATSRINTDTQYF.

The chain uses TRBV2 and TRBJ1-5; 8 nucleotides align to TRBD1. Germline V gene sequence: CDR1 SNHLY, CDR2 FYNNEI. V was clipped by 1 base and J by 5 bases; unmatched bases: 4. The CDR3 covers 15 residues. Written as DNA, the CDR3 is TGTGCCAGCAGTGAAGTACAGGGGGAAGATCAGCCCCAGCATTTT. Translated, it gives CASSEVQGEDQPQHF.

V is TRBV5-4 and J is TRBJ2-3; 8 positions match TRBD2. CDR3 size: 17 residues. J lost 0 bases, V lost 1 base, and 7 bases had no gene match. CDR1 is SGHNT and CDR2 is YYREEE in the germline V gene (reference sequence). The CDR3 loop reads CASSLKLAGGSTDTQYF. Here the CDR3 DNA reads TGTGCCAGCAGCTTGAAGCTAGCGGGTGGGAGCACAGATACGCAGTATTTT.

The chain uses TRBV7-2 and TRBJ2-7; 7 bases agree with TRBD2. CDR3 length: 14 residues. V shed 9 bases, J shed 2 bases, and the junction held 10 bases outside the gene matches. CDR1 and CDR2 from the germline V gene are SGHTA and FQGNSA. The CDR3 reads CASHISGTTYEQYF. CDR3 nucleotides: TGTGCCAGTCATATAAGCGGGACCACCTACGAGCAGTACTTC.

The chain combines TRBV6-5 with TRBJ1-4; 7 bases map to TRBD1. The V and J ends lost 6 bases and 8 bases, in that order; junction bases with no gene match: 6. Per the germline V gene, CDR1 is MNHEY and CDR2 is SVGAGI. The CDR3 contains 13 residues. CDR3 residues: CASRFGTAEKLFF. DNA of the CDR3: TGTGCCAGCAGGTTTGGGACAGCCGAAAAACTGTTTTTT.

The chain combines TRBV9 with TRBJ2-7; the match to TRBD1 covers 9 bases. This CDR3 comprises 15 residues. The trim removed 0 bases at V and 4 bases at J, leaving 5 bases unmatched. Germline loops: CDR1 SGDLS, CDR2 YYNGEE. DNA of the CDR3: TGTGCCAGCAGCGTAGGTCCCGACAGGGGGTACGAGCAGTACTTC. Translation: CASSVGPDRGYEQYF.

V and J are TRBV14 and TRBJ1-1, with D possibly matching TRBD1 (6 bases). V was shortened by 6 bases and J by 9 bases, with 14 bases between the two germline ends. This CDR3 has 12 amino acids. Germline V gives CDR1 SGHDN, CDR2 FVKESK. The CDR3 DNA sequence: TGTGCCAGCAGTCGTACACAGGGCCAAGCTTTCTTT. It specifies CASSRTQGQAFF.

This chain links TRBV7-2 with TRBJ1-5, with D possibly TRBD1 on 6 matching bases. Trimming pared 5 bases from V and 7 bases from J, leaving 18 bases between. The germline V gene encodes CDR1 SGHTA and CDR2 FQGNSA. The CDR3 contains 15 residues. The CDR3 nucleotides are TGTGCCAGCAGCCCTACAGGGTATGTGGTGCAGCCCCAGCATTTT. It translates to CASSPTGYVVQPQHF.

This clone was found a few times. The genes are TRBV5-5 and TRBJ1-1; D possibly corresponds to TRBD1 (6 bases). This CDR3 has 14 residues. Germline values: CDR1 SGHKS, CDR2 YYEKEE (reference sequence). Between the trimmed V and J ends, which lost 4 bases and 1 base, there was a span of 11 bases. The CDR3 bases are TGTGCCAGCAGCACCTACAGGGAGAACACTGAAGCTTTCTTT. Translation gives CASSTYRENTEAFF.

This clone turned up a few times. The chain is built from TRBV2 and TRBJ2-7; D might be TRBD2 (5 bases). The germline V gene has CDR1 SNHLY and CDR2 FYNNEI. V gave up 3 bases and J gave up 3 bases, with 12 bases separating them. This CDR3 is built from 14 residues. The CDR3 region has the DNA TGTGCCAGCAGTGACGGGGAGAGATTCTACGAGCAGTACTTC. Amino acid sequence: CASSDGERFYEQYF.

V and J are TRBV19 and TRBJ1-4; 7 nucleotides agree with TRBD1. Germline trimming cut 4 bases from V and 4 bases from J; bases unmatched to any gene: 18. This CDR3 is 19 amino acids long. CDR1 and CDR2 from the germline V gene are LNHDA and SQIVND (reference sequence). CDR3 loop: CASSRDVTKTGSDNEKLFF. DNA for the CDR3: TGTGCCAGTAGTAGGGACGTTACAAAGACAGGGTCGGATAATGAAAAACTGTTTTTT. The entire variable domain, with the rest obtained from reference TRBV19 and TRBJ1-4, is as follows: DGGITQSPKYLFRKEGQNVTLSCEQNLNHDAMYWYRQDPGQGLRLIYYSQIVNDFQKGDIAEGYSVSREKKESFPLTVTSAQKNPTAFYLCASSRDVTKTGSDNEKLFFGSGTQLSVL.

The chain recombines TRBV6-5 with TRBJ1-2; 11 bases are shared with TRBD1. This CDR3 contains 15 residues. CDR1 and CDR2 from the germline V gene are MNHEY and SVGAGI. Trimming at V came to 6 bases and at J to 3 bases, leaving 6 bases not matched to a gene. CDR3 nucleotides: TGTGCCAGCAGGCGGACAGGGGGCGTCGACTATGGCTACACCTTC. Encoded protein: CASRRTGGVDYGYTF.

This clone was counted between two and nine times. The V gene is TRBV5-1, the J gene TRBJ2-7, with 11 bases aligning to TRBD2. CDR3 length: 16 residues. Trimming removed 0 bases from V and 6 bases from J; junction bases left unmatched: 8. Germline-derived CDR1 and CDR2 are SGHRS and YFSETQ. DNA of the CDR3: TGCGCCAGCAGCTTGGGGCCTAGCGGGGGGCCTTCCGAGCAGTACTTC. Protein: CASSLGPSGGPSEQYF.